This T cell receptor (beta chain) was obtained from a study of blood T cell repertoires in COVID-19. The overall study: Some COVID-19 samples were acute and others convalescent; all came from the United States, Italy and Spain. Nucleic acid was either cDNA or gDNA, and it came from T cells, B-cell-depleted T cells, or PBMCs.

Original processing notes: Amplification of reference gene primers was used by the study to estimate nucleated cell counts. Some clones are missing from TCRdb's copy, which holds only in-frame ones; the method was immunoSEQ multiplex PCR. V, J and clone size derive from that table, while D and trimming were established from the DNA sequence. Here the sample spans 95,000 to 120,000 clones, approximately 84% being singletons. V lost 4 bases, J lost 3 bases, and 8 bases lay in between. The length of the CDR3 is 13 residues. Germline CDR1 and CDR2: SGHDT and YYEEEE. The sequencing sample was made of peripheral blood. The source is a man aged 50 to 59 with acute or convalescent COVID-19. The genes are TRBV5-6 and TRBJ2-1; tentatively, D is TRBD2 (6 bases). The CDR3 sequence is CASSVGGYNEQFF. CDR3 DNA: TGTGCCAGCAGCGTCGGGGGCTACAATGAGCAGTTCTTC.